These 2 T cell receptor beta chains came from one sample sequenced in a study of human T cells and chemical hapten exposure. Time point described: pre-sensitization, week 0. This sample's treatment: therapeutic diphenylcyclopropenone sensitization with weekly scalp DPC. TCRdb re-derived calls from the RACE reads in MiXCR, one entry per CDR3 protein. The sample records fewer than 350,000 distinct CDR3 sequences, almost 8% being singletons. Sequencing used whole blood, obtained in connection with sensitization to the hapten diphenylcyclopropenone (DPC). These receptors all come from a young man with alopecia areata. Some clones in this sample may be carry-over from other donors' samples.

The chain employs TRBV6-2 or TRBV6-3 and TRBJ1-5; D uncertain. Between the trimmed V and J ends, which lost 1 base and 7 bases, there was a span of 17 bases. The CDR3 is 16 amino acids. The germline CDR1 and CDR2 sequences are MNHEY and SVGEGT. The DNA for the CDR3 is TGTGCCAGCAGTTACTTTGGGCGCAGCCCGGGACAGCCCCAGCATTTT. Residues: CASSYFGRSPGQPQHF.

This chain joins TRBV4-3 and TRBJ2-1; D is tentatively TRBD1 or TRBD2 (6 bases each). The CDR3 has 14 residues. Germline V lookup: CDR1 LGHNA, CDR2 YSLEER. Deletions cut 0 bases from V and 6 bases from J, with 9 bases between. CDR3 protein: CASSQDGGPNEQFF. The CDR3 coding sequence is TGCGCCAGCAGCCAAGATGGGGGGCCCAATGAGCAGTTCTTC.